What follows describes a single T cell receptor (beta chain). The authors' processing: Estimated nucleated cell counts came from reference gene primer amplification. The assay was immunoSEQ multiplex PCR, and TCRdb's table has in-frame clones only and misses some. V and J calls and clone size are as listed in that table; D and trimming were resolved from the DNA. In the table there are about 180,000 clones, approximately 85% of which are singletons. The sample originates from a study of blood T cell repertoires in COVID-19. About the study: Italy, Spain and the United States were the sources of the convalescent and acute COVID-19 samples. In each case, the material was cDNA or gDNA derived from T cells, B-cell-depleted T cells, or PBMCs.

Trimming shortened V by 4 bases and J by 10 bases, and 11 bases separated the two germline ends. Looked up from germline, CDR1 is LNHDA and CDR2 is SQIVND (reference sequence). The CDR3 covers 12 residues. The V and J genes are TRBV19 and TRBJ2-1; possible D gene TRBD1, 5 bases. This sequence originates from a man in his fifties or sixties with acute or convalescent COVID-19. The sample consisted of peripheral blood. The CDR3 region has the DNA TGTGCCAGTAGTACAACAGGCTGGGAGCAGTTCTTC. Residues: CASSTTGWEQFF.